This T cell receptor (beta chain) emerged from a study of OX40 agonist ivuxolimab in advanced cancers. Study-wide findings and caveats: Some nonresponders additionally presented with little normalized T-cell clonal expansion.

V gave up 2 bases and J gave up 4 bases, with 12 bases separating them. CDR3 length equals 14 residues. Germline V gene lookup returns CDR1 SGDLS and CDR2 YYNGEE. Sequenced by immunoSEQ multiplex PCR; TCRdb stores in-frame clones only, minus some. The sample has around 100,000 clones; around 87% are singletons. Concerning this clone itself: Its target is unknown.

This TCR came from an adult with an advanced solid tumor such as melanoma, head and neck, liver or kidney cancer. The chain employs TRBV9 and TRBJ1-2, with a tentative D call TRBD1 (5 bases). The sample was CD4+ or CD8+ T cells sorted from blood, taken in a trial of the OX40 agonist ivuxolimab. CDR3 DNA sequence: TGTGCCAGCAGCGTTTCGGGGGAGGGCTATGGCTACACCTTC. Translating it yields CASSVSGEGYGYTF.